A selection of T cell receptor beta chains follows, all from one sample in a study of blood T cells in healthy people across ages. TCRdb reprocessed the 5' RACE reads via MiXCR and lists one record per CDR3 protein. The data show hundreds of thousands of distinct CDR3 sequences, roughly 21% seen once. Sequenced: blood. The receptors derive from a man in his sixties or seventies in good health. CDR3s include the opening cysteine and the closing phenylalanine or tryptophan. D genes are given only for firm matches. Where a row states a size, it is once, few, many or the class of an expanded clone; other rows omit it.

abundance	v_gene	d_gene	j_gene	CDR3aa	CDR3nt
many	TRBV5-5	TRBD1	TRBJ2-7	CASSLMGQGYEQYF	TGTGCCAGCAGCTTGATGGGACAGGGCTACGAGCAGTACTTC
NA	TRBV6-1	TRBD1	TRBJ2-2	CASSVQAGGNTGELFF	TGTGCCAGCAGTGTTCAGGCAGGGGGAAACACCGGGGAGCTGTTTTTT
many	TRBV7-6	NA	TRBJ2-7	CASSLALLGSSEQYF	TGTGCCAGCAGCTTAGCGCTACTAGGCTCGTCCGAGCAGTACTTC
NA	TRBV12-3/TRBV12-4	NA	TRBJ1-2	CASSLDGDYGYTF	TGTGCCAGCAGTTTAGACGGCGACTATGGCTACACCTTC
few	TRBV18	NA	TRBJ2-2	CASSPETGHGELFF	TGTGCCAGCTCACCAGAGACAGGCCACGGGGAGCTGTTTTTT
NA	TRBV7-3	NA	TRBJ2-5	CASSSRVVETQYF	TGTGCCAGCAGCTCCCGTGTGGTGGAGACCCAGTACTTC
few	TRBV9	NA	TRBJ2-2	CASSVALGNTGELFF	TGTGCCAGCAGCGTAGCTCTAGGGAACACCGGGGAGCTGTTTTTT
NA	TRBV7-8	TRBD2	TRBJ2-1	CASSLATTSVGEQFF	TGTGCCAGCAGCTTAGCCACGACTAGCGTCGGTGAGCAGTTCTTC
few	TRBV7-8	NA	TRBJ2-3	CASSLPAGSSTDTQYF	TGTGCCAGCAGCTTACCCGCCGGTTCTAGCACAGATACGCAGTATTTT
many	TRBV2	NA	TRBJ2-3	CASSTSTDTQYF	TGTGCCAGCTCTACTAGCACAGATACGCAGTATTTT
few	TRBV29-1	NA	TRBJ2-5	CSVHPQGSQETQYF	TGCAGCGTTCACCCCCAGGGGAGTCAAGAGACCCAGTACTTC
NA	TRBV12-3/TRBV12-4	TRBD2	TRBJ2-1	CASSPWAGGDEQFF	TGTGCCAGCAGTCCCTGGGCGGGAGGGGATGAGCAGTTCTTC
few	TRBV7-2	NA	TRBJ2-1	CASSLVRYNEQFF	TGTGCCAGCAGCTTAGTAAGGTACAATGAGCAGTTCTTC
many	TRBV20-1	NA	TRBJ2-5	CSAREFAQQGDQYF	TGCAGTGCTAGAGAATTTGCGCAACAAGGCGACCAGTACTTC
few	TRBV30	TRBD1	TRBJ1-1	CAWSVRGQGEAFF	TGTGCCTGGAGTGTAAGGGGACAGGGTGAAGCTTTCTTT
NA	TRBV10-2	TRBD1	TRBJ2-7	CASSDPPRTGLYEQYF	TGCGCCAGCAGTGATCCCCCTCGGACAGGGTTATACGAGCAGTACTTC
NA	TRBV30	NA	TRBJ2-3	CAWSPWDYTQYF	TGTGCCTGGAGTCCTTGGGACTATACGCAGTATTTT
few	TRBV28	NA	TRBJ2-3	CASSFIRGRGTDTQYF	TGTGCCAGCAGTTTTATCCGGGGGCGAGGAACAGATACGCAGTATTTT
few	TRBV29-1	NA	TRBJ1-4	CSVEGGRDQEKLFF	TGCAGCGTTGAAGGCGGCAGGGATCAGGAAAAACTGTTTTTT
few	TRBV15	NA	TRBJ1-2	CATSSPTKYYGYTF	TGTGCCACCAGCTCACCGACGAAGTACTATGGCTACACCTTC
NA	TRBV7-3	TRBD1	TRBJ2-3	CASSFFAGGNTDTQYF	TGTGCCAGCAGCTTTTTTGCAGGGGGCAACACAGATACGCAGTATTTT
few	TRBV6-1	NA	TRBJ2-7	CASIGQISYEQYF	TGTGCCAGCATTGGACAGATCTCCTACGAGCAGTACTTC
few	TRBV6-2/TRBV6-3	NA	TRBJ2-7	CASSWGLEQYF	TGTGCCAGCAGTTGGGGACTCGAGCAGTACTTC
many	TRBV7-9	TRBD2	TRBJ2-7	CASSLEAGKTYEQYF	TGTGCCAGCAGCTTAGAAGCGGGAAAGACCTACGAGCAGTACTTC
few	TRBV7-9	TRBD2	TRBJ2-1	CASSPGLASNNEQFF	TGTGCCAGCAGCCCTGGACTAGCGAGCAACAATGAGCAGTTCTTC